This T cell receptor beta chain was sequenced in a study of CD8 T cells in Susac syndrome. Study at large: Active disease was present in roughly six of the sequenced Susac syndrome patients, whereas fewer than ten of them were in remission. At the time their blood was drawn, patients with Susac syndrome were either therapy-naive, on corticosteroids (with some of them also receiving intravenous immunoglobulin), or on intravenous immunoglobulin alone.

TCR beta from blood CD8+ and CD4+ T cells was sequenced. RNA totalling about 0.45 to 1 ug underwent reverse transcription with random hexamers. The amplification used immunoSEQ multiplex PCR on TCR beta CDR3; it spanned 54 Vbeta and 13 Jbeta. TCRdb re-called the immunoSEQ multiplex PCR reads through MiXCR, storing one row per CDR3 protein. This sample has some 150,000 distinct CDR3 sequences, with approximately 95% found just once. There are 14 residues in the CDR3. Germline V lookup: CDR1 SQVTM, CDR2 ANQGSEA. V dropped 1 base and J dropped 4 bases, with 11 bases sitting between them. The receptor comes from a human donor with Susac syndrome. The chain links TRBV29-1 to TRBJ1-3; tentatively, D is TRBD1 (5 bases). The source material was CD4+ T cells from PBMCs. The CDR3 DNA follows: TGCAGCGTTGAAGTGGGGGGGAGAGGAAACACCATATATTTT. Its protein is CSVEVGGRGNTIYF. Full variable domain (remainder filled in from reference TRBV29-1 and TRBJ1-3): SAVISQKPSRDICQRGTSLTIQCQVDSQVTMMFWYRQQPGQSLTLIATANQGSEATYESGFVIDKFPISRPNLTFSTLTVSNMSPEDSSIYLCSVEVGGRGNTIYFGEGSWLTVV.